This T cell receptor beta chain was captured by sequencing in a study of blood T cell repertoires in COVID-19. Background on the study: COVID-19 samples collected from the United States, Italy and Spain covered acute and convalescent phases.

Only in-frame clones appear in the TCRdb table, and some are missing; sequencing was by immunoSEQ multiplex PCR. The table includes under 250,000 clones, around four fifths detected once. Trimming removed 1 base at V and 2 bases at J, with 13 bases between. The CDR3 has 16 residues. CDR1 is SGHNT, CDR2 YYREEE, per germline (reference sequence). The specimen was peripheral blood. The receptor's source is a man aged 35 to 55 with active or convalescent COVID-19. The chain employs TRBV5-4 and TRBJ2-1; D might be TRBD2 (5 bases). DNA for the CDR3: TGTGCCAGCAGCTTGTATCAGCGGCCCGCCTACAATGAGCAGTTCTTC. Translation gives CASSLYQRPAYNEQFF.